This passage covers 28 T cell receptor beta chains from one sample sequenced in a study of blood T cell repertoires in COVID-19. Profiling relied on immunoSEQ multiplex PCR, and the TCRdb table lists in-frame clones only, not all of them. The sample lists fewer than 350,000 clones, about nine tenths occurring once. The sample was PBMCs or T cells enriched from blood (not recorded which). Receptor source: a woman in her 30s who had been exposed to COVID-19.

The V gene is TRBV9, the J gene TRBJ2-5; the D gene is possibly TRBD1 (5 bases). The CDR3 is 15 residues long. Germline CDR1 is SGDLS and CDR2 is YYNGEE. V was clipped by 0 bases and J by 4 bases, with 13 bases between them. CDR3 DNA: TGTGCCAGCAGCGTAGGCGTCTCTGACAGAGAGACCCAGTACTTC. Protein: CASSVGVSDRETQYF.

The chain joins TRBV3-1 (or the pseudogene TRBV3-2) to TRBJ1-1; the D is unclear. Germline V lookup: CDR1 LGHDT, CDR2 YNNKEL (reference sequence). The V end was cut by 1 base, the J end by 1 base, with 4 bases between. This CDR3 contains 13 residues. CDR3 nucleotide sequence: TGTGCCAGCAGCCAAGTCCGGAACACTGAAGCTTTCTTT. This translates into CASSQVRNTEAFF.

The chain carries TRBV25-1 and TRBJ2-1; D may be TRBD1 (5 bases). The germline V and J ends were trimmed by 2 bases and 9 bases, with 14 bases remaining between them. The CDR3 is 14 amino acids. CDR1 and CDR2 from the germline V gene are MGHDK and SYGVNS. CDR3 bases: TGTGCCAGCAGTGAAGGGGCTCCCCCTTCTGAGCAGTTCTTC. The encoded protein is CASSEGAPPSEQFF.

This clone came up a few times. The chain is built from TRBV15 and TRBJ1-2; D uncertain. The CDR3 has 15 residues. CDR1 and CDR2 from the germline V gene are LNHNV and YYDKDF (reference sequence). The V gene lost 1 base and the J gene lost 1 base, with 10 bases spanning the gap. DNA of the CDR3: TGTGCCACCAGCAGAGGCCGACTGGGTAACTATGGCTACACCTTC. Translated: CATSRGRLGNYGYTF.

The genes are TRBV19 and TRBJ1-3; 7 bases are shared with TRBD1. Trimming cost V 10 bases and J 0 bases; bases outside gene matches: 21. The CDR3 has 19 residues. Germline loops: CDR1 LNHDA, CDR2 SQIVND (reference sequence). Here the CDR3 reads CATIGTAWTGFRSGNTIYF. The CDR3 bases are TGTGCCACCATCGGAACGGCGTGGACAGGTTTCCGCTCTGGAAACACCATATATTTT.

The chain's CDR3 is CASSLDTIGYTF. CDR3 in DNA: TGCGCCAGCAGCTTGGACACGATAGGCTACACCTTC. The chain has TRBV5-1 and TRBJ1-2; no clear D. Germline assignment: CDR1 SGHRS and CDR2 YFSETQ. The CDR3 is 12 residues long. Trimming took 0 bases from V and 8 from J, leaving 8 bases between them.

The V gene is TRBV11-3, the J gene TRBJ1-6; maybe TRBD1 (5 bases). The germline V and J ends were trimmed by 0 bases and 7 bases, with 16 bases remaining between them. The V gene's germline CDR1 is SGHNT and CDR2 YENEEA. This CDR3 is 17 amino acids long. The CDR3 sequence: CASSLDWEGSRNSPLHF. The CDR3 DNA reads as TGTGCCAGCAGCTTAGATTGGGAGGGGTCGCGGAATTCACCCCTCCACTTT.

The chain links TRBV23-1 to TRBJ2-1; 7 nucleotides align to TRBD1. TRBV23-1 has ORF status, its function being uncertain. Unmatched junction bases numbered 4, after V lost 0 bases and J lost 8 bases. The CDR3 consists of 14 residues. The DNA of the CDR3 is TGCGCCAGCAGTCAATCGGGACAGAGCCATGAGCAGTTCTTC. This gives the protein CASSQSGQSHEQFF.

This chain connects TRBV2 to TRBJ1-2; D is perhaps TRBD1 (6 bases). V gave up 5 bases and J gave up 4 bases, with 17 bases separating them. From germline, CDR1 is SNHLY and CDR2 FYNNEI. The CDR3 is made up of 15 amino acids. DNA for the CDR3: TGTGCCAGCAGTACCACCCGGACAGTTTCCTATGGCTACACCTTC. Translated, it gives CASSTTRTVSYGYTF.

The V call is TRBV28, the J call TRBJ1-2, with 7 nucleotides matching TRBD1. There are 17 residues in the CDR3. Germline V gene data show CDR1 as MDHEN and CDR2 as SYDVKM. The V and J ends lost 4 bases and 3 bases, in that order; junction bases with no gene match: 14. The chain's CDR3 is CASSSNSYRDSDYGYTF. DNA for the CDR3: TGTGCCAGCAGTTCAAATAGTTACAGGGACAGCGACTATGGCTACACCTTC.

The chain is built from TRBV7-8 and TRBJ2-1; a possible D gene is TRBD1 (6 bases). The V gene lost 0 bases and the J gene lost 4 bases, with 22 bases spanning the gap. The germline V gene encodes CDR1 SGHVS and CDR2 FQNEAQ. CDR3 length: 19 amino acids. DNA of the CDR3: TGTGCCAGCAGCTTAGCTCGTAGCACAGGGAATTTGATTTACAATGAGCAGTTCTTC. Translation: CASSLARSTGNLIYNEQFF.

The J gene is TRBJ1-4, the V gene TRBV7-9, with TRBD1 as a possible D gene (5 bases). Trimming shortened V by 0 bases and J by 5 bases, and 10 bases separated the two germline ends. From germline, CDR1 is SEHNR and CDR2 FQNEAQ (reference sequence). The CDR3 has 15 residues. Written as DNA, the CDR3 is TGTGCCAGCAGCTTAGCTCCGGGACTAAATGAAAAACTGTTTTTT. This gives the protein CASSLAPGLNEKLFF.

This clone was detected once. The rearrangement links TRBV12-5 to TRBJ2-6; 9 positions agree with TRBD1. Germline CDR1 is LGHNT and CDR2 is FRNRAP. The CDR3 has 18 amino acids. J lost 0 bases, V lost 1 base, and 4 bases had no gene match. The CDR3 DNA sequence: TGTGCTAGTGGTTTGGCGACAGGGGGGGCCTCTGGGGCCAACGTCCTGACTTTC. Its protein is CASGLATGGASGANVLTF.

V usage is TRBV3-1 (or the pseudogene TRBV3-2) and J usage is TRBJ1-2; D is unclear. V was shortened by 1 base and J by 2 bases, with 8 bases between the two germline ends. This CDR3 has 14 residues. The V gene's germline CDR1 is LGHDT and CDR2 YNNKEL (reference sequence). The chain's CDR3 is CASSQGLLNYGYTF. In DNA form, the CDR3 reads TGTGCCAGCAGCCAAGGGCTGTTGAACTATGGCTACACCTTC.

The rearrangement links TRBV7-8 to TRBJ1-5; weak D call: TRBD1 (5 bases). Germline CDR1 and CDR2: SGHVS and FQNEAQ. The CDR3 extends over 16 amino acids. V lost 5 bases to trimming and J lost 4 bases, with 18 bases between them. CDR3 in amino acids: CASSPRGGDANQPQHF. CDR3 DNA sequence: TGTGCCAGCAGCCCTCGGGGCGGGGACGCTAATCAGCCCCAGCATTTT.

CDR3 amino acids: CASSWRVTLNYGYTF. CDR3 DNA: TGTGCCAGCAGCTGGCGGGTTACCTTAAACTATGGCTACACCTTC. The chain employs TRBV28 and TRBJ1-2; D is unclear. The length of the CDR3 is 15 residues. Trimming took off 6 bases at V and 2 bases at J, with 16 bases between the two ends. Germline V gene data show CDR1 as MDHEN and CDR2 as SYDVKM.

This chain uses TRBV25-1 with TRBJ2-5; TRBD2 aligns across 11 bases. V was clipped by 6 bases and J by 4 bases; unmatched bases: 7. In germline, CDR1 is MGHDK, CDR2 SYGVNS. The CDR3 runs 15 residues. The CDR3: CASSVLAGGGETQYF. In DNA, the CDR3 is TGTGCCAGCAGCGTCCTAGCGGGAGGCGGAGAGACCCAGTACTTC. Full variable domain (missing parts from reference TRBV25-1 and TRBJ2-5): EADIYQTPRYLVIGTGKKITLECSQTMGHDKMYWYQQDPGMELHLIHYSYGVNSTEKGDLSSESTVSRIRTEHFPLTLESARPSHTSQYLCASSVLAGGGETQYFGPGTRLLVL.

The chain recombines TRBV27 with TRBJ1-4, with 7 nucleotides matching TRBD1. Losses at the gene ends were 3 bases for V and 4 bases for J; bases not matched to a gene: 2. Per germline, CDR1 MNHEY and CDR2 SMNVEV (reference sequence). The CDR3 covers 14 residues. The CDR3 coding sequence is TGTGCCAGCAGTTTGGGACAGAGTAATGAAAAACTGTTTTTT. Amino acid sequence: CASSLGQSNEKLFF.

V gene TRBV10-3 combines with J gene TRBJ1-2; tentative D call: TRBD1 (5 bases). The germline V gene encodes CDR1 ENHRY and CDR2 SYGVKD. The CDR3 has 13 amino acids. V gave up 3 bases and J gave up 5 bases, with 10 bases separating them. The CDR3 reads CAISEPDSYGYTF. The CDR3 coding sequence is TGTGCCATCAGTGAACCCGACAGTTATGGCTACACCTTC.

The chain is built from TRBV15 and TRBJ1-5, with a possible D match to TRBD1 (5 bases). The V end was cut by 0 bases, the J end by 7 bases, with 19 bases between. This CDR3 comprises 17 residues. CDR1 is LNHNV and CDR2 is YYDKDF in the germline V gene (reference sequence). CDR3 nucleotides: TGTGCCACCAGCAGAGATCGAGGAGTTTGGGGGGGACAGCCCCAGCATTTT. This codes for CATSRDRGVWGGQPQHF. Together with reference TRBV15 and TRBJ1-5, the CDR3 gives the full variable domain: DAMVIQNPRYQVTQFGKPVTLSCSQTLNHNVMYWYQQKSSQAPKLLFHYYDKDFNNEADTPDNFQSRRPNTSFCFLDIRSPGLGDTAMYLCATSRDRGVWGGQPQHFGDGTRLSIL.

The rearrangement joins TRBV19 to TRBJ1-4; TRBD1 aligns across 9 bases. The CDR3 spans 14 residues. V shed 3 bases, J shed 7 bases, and the junction held 3 bases outside the gene matches. Germline assignment: CDR1 LNHDA and CDR2 SQIVND (reference sequence). CDR3 protein: CASSMGQGGEKLFF. Written as DNA, the CDR3 is TGTGCCAGTAGTATGGGACAGGGAGGTGAAAAACTGTTTTTT. Drawing the rest from reference TRBV19 and TRBJ1-4, the complete variable domain is DGGITQSPKYLFRKEGQNVTLSCEQNLNHDAMYWYRQDPGQGLRLIYYSQIVNDFQKGDIAEGYSVSREKKESFPLTVTSAQKNPTAFYLCASSMGQGGEKLFFGSGTQLSVL.

The V call is TRBV7-3, the J call TRBJ2-1; 9 positions agree with TRBD1. The CDR3 runs to 12 residues. CDR1 is SGHTA and CDR2 is FQGTGA in the germline V gene. The V and J ends lost 5 bases and 15 bases, in that order; junction bases with no gene match: 8. CDR3 DNA sequence: TGTGCCAGCAGCCCCCCGGGACAGGGCTTGTTCTTC. It specifies CASSPPGQGLFF.

The chain combines TRBV28 with TRBJ2-2; D is unclear. The CDR3 is made up of 16 amino acids. The germline gives CDR1 MDHEN, CDR2 SYDVKM. V was clipped by 2 bases and J by 0 bases, with 10 bases between them. The CDR3 DNA follows: TGTGCCAGCAGTTTAGGGCATACCGCGAACACCGGGGAGCTGTTTTTT. Translated: CASSLGHTANTGELFF.

The chain links TRBV12-3 or TRBV12-4 to TRBJ1-2; 8 bases are a match to TRBD1. This CDR3 has 13 amino acids. With 2 bases clipped from V and 7 bases from J, the junction kept 3 bases outside the gene matches. CDR3 protein: CASSLFQGAGYTF. CDR3 DNA sequence: TGTGCCAGCAGTTTATTTCAGGGGGCTGGCTACACCTTC.

This rearrangement joins TRBV6-4 to TRBJ2-2, with D possibly matching TRBD2 (5 bases). The germline V gene encodes CDR1 MRHNA and CDR2 SNTAGT. V was trimmed by 3 bases and J by 1 base, leaving 9 bases between them. This CDR3 is built from 15 residues. CDR3: CASSEGVKNTGELFF. The CDR3, as DNA: TGTGCCAGCAGTGAGGGAGTCAAGAACACCGGGGAGCTGTTTTTT.

The V and J genes are TRBV5-1 and TRBJ1-2; D may be TRBD1 (6 bases). Germline CDR1 reads SGHRS; CDR2 reads YFSETQ. Trimming cost V 4 bases and J 4 bases, with 20 bases left between them. This CDR3 comprises 16 residues. The CDR3 DNA is TGCGCCAGCAGCCCAGGACAGTCCTCGGGTGGCTATGGCTACACCTTC. Its translation is CASSPGQSSGGYGYTF.

The rearrangement uses TRBV28 and TRBJ1-2; D is perhaps TRBD1 (5 bases). Germline-derived CDR1 and CDR2 are MDHEN and SYDVKM. V was pared by 3 bases and J by 5 bases, with 13 bases between. The CDR3 totals 14 residues. The CDR3 sequence: CASSLSQEIYGYTF. For the CDR3, the DNA is TGTGCCAGCAGTTTGTCACAGGAGATTTATGGCTACACCTTC.

V is TRBV28 and J is TRBJ1-5; D is perhaps TRBD1 (5 bases). Deletions cut 6 bases from V and 2 bases from J, with 17 bases between. This CDR3 comprises 16 residues. The germline CDR1 and CDR2 sequences are MDHEN and SYDVKM. The CDR3 loop is CASSPQGTRGNQPQHF. The CDR3 region has the DNA TGTGCCAGCAGCCCCCAAGGGACTCGGGGCAATCAGCCCCAGCATTTT.